The T cell receptor beta chain described here comes from a study of cytomegalovirus exposure and HLA in healthy donors. The sample holds one count of this clone. Clones were sequenced by immunoSEQ multiplex PCR, and TCRdb holds only the in-frame ones, with some missing. The sample includes just over 65,000 clones, about 97% of them seen just once. Germline CDR1 reads MNHNS; CDR2 reads SASEGT. CDR3 length: 11 amino acids. The specimen was PBMCs. This rearrangement joins TRBV6-1 to TRBJ2-5, with 7 bases fitting TRBD1. The DNA matches TRBJ2-7 better at its end, which makes the J call doubtful. This TCR was sampled from a woman between 18 and 29 years old in good health and CMV-seropositive. The CDR3 coding sequence is TGTGCCAGCGTCAGGGGGTACGAGCAGTACTTC. Translating it yields CASVRGYEQYF.